What follows is one TCR beta chain and its context. Its antigen is as yet unknown. These data come from a study of cytotoxic CD8 clonotypes in ibrutinib-treated CLL. Study at large: The response samples were taken once patients had been treated for a median of about 12 months, range 6 to 36. Study conclusions and caveats: Clonality went up at ibrutinib response and then declined back toward baseline at progression. Stable or contracted on treatment, public clonotypes were also uncommon.

Deep sequencing aimed at 1 in 200,000 to 1 in 1 million T cells' resolution. Assay: immunoSEQ multiplex PCR; the TCRdb copy retains only in-frame clones and omits some. The sample lists about 57,000 clones; 56% were seen once. J was trimmed by 10 bases and V by 5 bases; bases with no gene match: 5. Germline V CDR1 and CDR2: MNHEY, SVGAGI. The CDR3 extends over 14 amino acids. The chain combines TRBV6-5 with TRBJ1-6; 10 nucleotides match TRBD1. The sequence was obtained from a human donor with chronic lymphocytic leukemia. The source was PBMCs, collected after 24 months of ibrutinib treatment. The CDR3 protein is CASSPGTGESPLHF. CDR3 sequence (DNA): TGTGCCAGCAGTCCCGGGACAGGGGAGTCACCCCTCCACTTT.